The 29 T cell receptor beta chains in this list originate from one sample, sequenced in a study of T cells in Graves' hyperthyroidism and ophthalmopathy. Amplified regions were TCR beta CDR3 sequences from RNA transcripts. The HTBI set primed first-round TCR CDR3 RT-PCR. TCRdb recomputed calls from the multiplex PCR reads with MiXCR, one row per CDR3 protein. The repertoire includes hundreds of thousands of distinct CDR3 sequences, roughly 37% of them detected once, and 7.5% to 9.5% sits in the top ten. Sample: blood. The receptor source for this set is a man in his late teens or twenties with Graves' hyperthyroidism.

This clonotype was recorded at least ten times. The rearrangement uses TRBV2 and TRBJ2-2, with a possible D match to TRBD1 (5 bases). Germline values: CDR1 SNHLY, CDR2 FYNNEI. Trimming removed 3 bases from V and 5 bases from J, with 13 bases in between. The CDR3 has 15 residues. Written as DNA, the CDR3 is TGTGCCAGCAGTGATACAGGAGCGAGGACCGGGGAGCTGTTTTTT. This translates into CASSDTGARTGELFF.

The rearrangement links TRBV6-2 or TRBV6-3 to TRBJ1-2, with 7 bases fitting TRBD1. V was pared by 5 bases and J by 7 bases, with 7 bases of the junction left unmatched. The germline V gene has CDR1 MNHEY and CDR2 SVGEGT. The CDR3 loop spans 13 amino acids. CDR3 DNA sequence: TGTGCCAGCAGTCCAGACAGGGCCTTTGGCTACACCTTC. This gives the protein CASSPDRAFGYTF.

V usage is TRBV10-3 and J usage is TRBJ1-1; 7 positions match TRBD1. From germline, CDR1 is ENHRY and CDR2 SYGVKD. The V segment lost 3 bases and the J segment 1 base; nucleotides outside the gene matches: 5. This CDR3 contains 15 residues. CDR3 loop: CAISDRTGGNTEAFF. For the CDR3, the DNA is TGTGCCATCAGTGATCGGACAGGTGGGAACACTGAAGCTTTCTTT.

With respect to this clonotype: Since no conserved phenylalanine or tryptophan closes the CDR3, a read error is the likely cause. CDR3 region: CASSLSVNTEAFS. The CDR3 DNA reads TGTGCCAGCTCCCTTTCGGTGAACACTGAAGCTTTCTCT. V is TRBV12-3 or TRBV12-4 and J is TRBJ1-1; no clear D gene. This CDR3 contains 13 residues. V was shortened by 8 bases and J by 0 bases, with 10 bases between the two germline ends.

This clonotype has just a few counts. DNA for the CDR3: TGTGCCAGCAGCCAGGGACAGCTGATGAACACTGAAGCTTTCTTT. Translated, it gives CASSQGQLMNTEAFF. This chain joins TRBV2 and TRBJ1-1; 7 positions agree with TRBD1. The germline V gene encodes CDR1 SNHLY and CDR2 FYNNEI. Trimming cost V 6 bases and J 0 bases; bases outside gene matches: 7. This CDR3 region has 15 residues.

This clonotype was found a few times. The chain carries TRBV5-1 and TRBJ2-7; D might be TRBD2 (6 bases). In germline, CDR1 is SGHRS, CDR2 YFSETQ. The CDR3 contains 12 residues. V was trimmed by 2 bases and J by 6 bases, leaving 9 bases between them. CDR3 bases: TGCGCCAGCAGCTTTCAGGAGGGCGAGCAGTACTTC. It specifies CASSFQEGEQYF.

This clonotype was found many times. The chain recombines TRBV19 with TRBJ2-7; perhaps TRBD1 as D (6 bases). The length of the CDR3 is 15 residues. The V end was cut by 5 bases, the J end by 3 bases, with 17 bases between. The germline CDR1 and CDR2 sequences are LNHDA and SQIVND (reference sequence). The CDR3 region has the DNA TGTGCCAGTAGTCTGAGGGACACAGAAATCTACGAGCAGTACTTC. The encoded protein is CASSLRDTEIYEQYF. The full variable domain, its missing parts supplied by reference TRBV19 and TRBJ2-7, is DGGITQSPKYLFRKEGQNVTLSCEQNLNHDAMYWYRQDPGQGLRLIYYSQIVNDFQKGDIAEGYSVSREKKESFPLTVTSAQKNPTAFYLCASSLRDTEIYEQYFGPGTRLTVT.

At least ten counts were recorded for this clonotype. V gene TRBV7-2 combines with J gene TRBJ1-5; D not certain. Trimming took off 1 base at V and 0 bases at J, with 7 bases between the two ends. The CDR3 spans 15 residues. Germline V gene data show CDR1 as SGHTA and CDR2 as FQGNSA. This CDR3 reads CASSLVGNSNQPQHF. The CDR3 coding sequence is TGTGCCAGCAGCTTAGTGGGTAATAGCAATCAGCCCCAGCATTTT.

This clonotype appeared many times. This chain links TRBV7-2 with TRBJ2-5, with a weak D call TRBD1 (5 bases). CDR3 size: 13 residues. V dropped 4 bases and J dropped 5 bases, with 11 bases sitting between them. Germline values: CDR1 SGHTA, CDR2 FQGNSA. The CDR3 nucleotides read TGTGCCAGCAGCTCCAGGGCACTGGAGACCCAGTACTTC. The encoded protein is CASSSRALETQYF.

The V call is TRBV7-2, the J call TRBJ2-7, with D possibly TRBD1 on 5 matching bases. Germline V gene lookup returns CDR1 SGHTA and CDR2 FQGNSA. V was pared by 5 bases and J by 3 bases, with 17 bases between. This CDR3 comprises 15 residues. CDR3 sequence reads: CASSLGRGLNYEQYF. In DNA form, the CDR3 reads TGTGCCAGCAGCCTGGGTAGGGGCCTTAACTACGAGCAGTACTTC.

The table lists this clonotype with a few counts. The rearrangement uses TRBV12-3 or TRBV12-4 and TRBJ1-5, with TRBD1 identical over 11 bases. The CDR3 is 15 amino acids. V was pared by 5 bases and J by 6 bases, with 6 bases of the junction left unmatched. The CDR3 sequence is CASSPEGQGVQPQHF. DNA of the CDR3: TGTGCCAGCAGTCCCGAGGGACAGGGGGTTCAGCCCCAGCATTTT.

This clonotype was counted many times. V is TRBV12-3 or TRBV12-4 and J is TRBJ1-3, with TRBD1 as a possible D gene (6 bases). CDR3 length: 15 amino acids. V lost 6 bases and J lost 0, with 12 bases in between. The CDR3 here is CASSRDTISGNTIYF. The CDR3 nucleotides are TGTGCCAGCAGCCGGGACACAATCTCTGGAAACACCATATATTTT.

The CDR3 DNA reads as TGTGCCAGCAGCCAAGGTCCCAGGGGAGAGACCCAGTACTTC. Its translation: CASSQGPRGETQYF. The chain is built from TRBV7-9 and TRBJ2-5; possibly TRBD1 for D (6 bases). The CDR3 runs 14 residues. From germline, CDR1 is SEHNR and CDR2 FQNEAQ (reference sequence). V was cut by 5 bases and J by 4 bases, with 14 bases left in between.

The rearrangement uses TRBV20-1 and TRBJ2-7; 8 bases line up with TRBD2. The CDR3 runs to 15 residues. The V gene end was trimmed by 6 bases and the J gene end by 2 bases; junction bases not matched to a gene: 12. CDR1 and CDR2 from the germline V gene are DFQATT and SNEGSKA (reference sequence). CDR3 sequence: CSAGREGIRTYEQYF. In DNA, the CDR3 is TGCAGTGCGGGCCGGGAGGGAATTAGGACCTACGAGCAGTACTTC.

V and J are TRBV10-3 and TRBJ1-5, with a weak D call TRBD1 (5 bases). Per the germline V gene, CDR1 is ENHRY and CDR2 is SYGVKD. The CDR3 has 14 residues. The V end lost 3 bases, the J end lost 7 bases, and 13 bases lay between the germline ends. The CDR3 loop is CAISDGFKGQPQHF. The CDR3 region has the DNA TGTGCCATCAGTGACGGCTTCAAGGGGCAGCCCCAGCATTTT.

DNA of the CDR3: TGTGCCATCAGGGACGTGACGGGGCCCCTCCACTTT. This gives the protein CAIRDVTGPLHF. The gene calls are TRBV10-3 and TRBJ1-6; D unresolved. CDR3 length equals 12 residues. CDR1 and CDR2 (germline): ENHRY, SYGVKD. The V end was cut by 6 bases, the J end by 13 bases, with 13 bases between.

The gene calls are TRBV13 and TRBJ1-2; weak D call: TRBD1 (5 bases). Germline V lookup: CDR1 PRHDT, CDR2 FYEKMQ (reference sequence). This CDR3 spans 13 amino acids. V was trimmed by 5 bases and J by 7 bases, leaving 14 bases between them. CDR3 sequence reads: CASSQDQGAGYTF. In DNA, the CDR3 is TGTGCCAGCAGCCAAGATCAGGGTGCTGGCTACACCTTC. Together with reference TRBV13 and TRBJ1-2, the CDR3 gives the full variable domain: AAGVIQSPRHLIKEKRETATLKCYPIPRHDTVYWYQQGPGQDPQFLISFYEKMQSDKGSIPDRFSAQQFSDYHSELNMSSLELGDSALYFCASSQDQGAGYTFGSGTRLTVV.

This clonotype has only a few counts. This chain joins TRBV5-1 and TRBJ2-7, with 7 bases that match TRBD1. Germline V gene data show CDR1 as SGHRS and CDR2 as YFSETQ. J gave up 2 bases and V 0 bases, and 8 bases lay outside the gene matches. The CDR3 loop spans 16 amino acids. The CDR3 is CASSLGGQPLTYEQYF. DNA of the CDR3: TGCGCCAGCAGCTTGGGGGGACAGCCGCTGACCTACGAGCAGTACTTC.

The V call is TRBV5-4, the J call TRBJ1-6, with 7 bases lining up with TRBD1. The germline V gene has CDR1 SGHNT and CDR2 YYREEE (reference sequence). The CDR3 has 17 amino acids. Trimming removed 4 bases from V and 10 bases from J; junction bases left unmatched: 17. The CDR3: CASSPGGRGTLRSPLHF. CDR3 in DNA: TGTGCCAGCAGCCCCGGGGGCAGGGGGACCCTTCGCTCACCCCTCCACTTT.

This CDR3 reads CSAGSKYEQYF. CDR3 DNA sequence: TGCAGCGCCGGGTCCAAATACGAGCAGTACTTC. V usage is TRBV29-1 and J usage is TRBJ2-7; no reliable D call. V was pared by 7 bases and J by 4 bases, with 11 bases between. The CDR3 consists of 11 residues. The germline gives CDR1 SQVTM, CDR2 ANQGSEA.

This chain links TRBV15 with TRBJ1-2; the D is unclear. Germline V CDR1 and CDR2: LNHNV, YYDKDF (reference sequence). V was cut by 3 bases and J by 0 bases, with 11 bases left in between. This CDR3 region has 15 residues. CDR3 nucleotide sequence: TGTGCCACCAGCAGTGATGGCTCCCCTAACTATGGCTACACCTTC. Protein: CATSSDGSPNYGYTF.

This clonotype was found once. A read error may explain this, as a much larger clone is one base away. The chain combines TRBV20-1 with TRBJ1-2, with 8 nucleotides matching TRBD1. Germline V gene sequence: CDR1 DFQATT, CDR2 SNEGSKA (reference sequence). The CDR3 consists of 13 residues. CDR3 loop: CNARVRQGPGYTF. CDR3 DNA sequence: TGCAATGCTAGAGTCCGACAGGGGCCCGGCTACACCTTC.

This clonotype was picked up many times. The chain's CDR3 is CSVDLSGNEQYF. In DNA, the CDR3 is TGCAGCGTTGATCTGTCTGGGAACGAGCAGTACTTC. The chain uses TRBV29-1 and TRBJ2-7, with D uncertain. CDR3 size: 12 residues. Trimming took 3 bases from V and 5 from J, leaving 11 bases between them. Germline CDR1 is SQVTM and CDR2 is ANQGSEA.

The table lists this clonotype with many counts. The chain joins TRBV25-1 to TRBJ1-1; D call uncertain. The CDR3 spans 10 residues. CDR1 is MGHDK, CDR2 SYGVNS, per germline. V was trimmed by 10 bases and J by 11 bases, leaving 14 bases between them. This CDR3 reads CATPRLGAFF. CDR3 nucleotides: TGTGCCACCCCCCGCTTGGGGGCTTTCTTT.

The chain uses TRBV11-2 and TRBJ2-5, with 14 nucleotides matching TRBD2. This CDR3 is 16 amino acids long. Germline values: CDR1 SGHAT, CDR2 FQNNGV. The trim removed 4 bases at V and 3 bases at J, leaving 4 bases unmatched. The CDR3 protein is CASSSRTSGGKETQYF. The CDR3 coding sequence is TGTGCCAGCAGCTCCCGGACTAGCGGGGGGAAAGAGACCCAGTACTTC. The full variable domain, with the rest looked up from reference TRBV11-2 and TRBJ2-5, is EAGVAQSPRYKIIEKRQSVAFWCNPISGHATLYWYQQILGQGPKLLIQFQNNGVVDDSQLPKDRFSAERLKGVDSTLKIQPAKLEDSAVYLCASSSRTSGGKETQYFGPGTRLLVL.

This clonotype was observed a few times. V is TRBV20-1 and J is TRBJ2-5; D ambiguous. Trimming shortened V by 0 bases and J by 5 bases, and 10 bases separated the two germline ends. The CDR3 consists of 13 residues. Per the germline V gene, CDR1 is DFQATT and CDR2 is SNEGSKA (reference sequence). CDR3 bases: TGCAGTGCTAGAGATATAAGCGCGGAGACCCAGTACTTC. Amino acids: CSARDISAETQYF.

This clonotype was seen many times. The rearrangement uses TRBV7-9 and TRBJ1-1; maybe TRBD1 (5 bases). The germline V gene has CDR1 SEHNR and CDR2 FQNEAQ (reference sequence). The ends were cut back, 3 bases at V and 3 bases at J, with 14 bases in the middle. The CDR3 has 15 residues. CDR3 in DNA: TGTGCCAGCAGCTTGGGTTACGGGGGAGACACTGAAGCTTTCTTT. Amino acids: CASSLGYGGDTEAFF.

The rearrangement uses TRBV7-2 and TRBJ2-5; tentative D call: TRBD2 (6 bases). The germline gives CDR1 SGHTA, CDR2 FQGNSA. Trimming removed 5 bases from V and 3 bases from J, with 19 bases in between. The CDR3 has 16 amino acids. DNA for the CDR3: TGTGCCAGCAGCCCGCCGGACCCCGGGGGAGAAGAGACCCAGTACTTC. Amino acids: CASSPPDPGGEETQYF. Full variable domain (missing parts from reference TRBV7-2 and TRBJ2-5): GAGVSQSPSNKVTEKGKDVELRCDPISGHTALYWYRQSLGQGLEFLIYFQGNSAPDKSGLPSDRFSAERTGGSVSTLTIQRTQQEDSAVYLCASSPPDPGGEETQYFGPGTRLLVL.

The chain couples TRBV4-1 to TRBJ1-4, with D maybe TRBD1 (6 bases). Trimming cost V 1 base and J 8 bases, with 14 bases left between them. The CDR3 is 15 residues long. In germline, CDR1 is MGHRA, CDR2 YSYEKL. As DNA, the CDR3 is TGCGCCAGCAGCCAAGGAAGTAGGGGGGACGAAAAACTGTTTTTT. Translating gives CASSQGSRGDEKLFF.